Listed below are T cell receptor beta chains from one sample, sequenced in a study of blood T cell repertoires in COVID-19. Sequenced by immunoSEQ multiplex PCR; TCRdb stores in-frame clones only, minus some. The table lists 350,000 to 450,000 clones, roughly 89% of them singletons. The sequenced sample consisted of PBMCs or T cells enriched from blood (not recorded which). The receptors stem from a woman aged 25-40 years who had recovered from COVID-19. CDR3s include the opening cysteine and the closing phenylalanine or tryptophan. Fields, in order: D gene, clone size, V gene, J gene, CDR3 DNA, CDR3 protein. A D gene is named only where the DNA matches it firmly. Clone size is stated in some rows and not others, as once, few, many or a class when expanded.

D gene: NA
clone size: NA
V gene: TRBV9
J gene: TRBJ1-3
CDR3 DNA: TGTGCCAGCAGCGTAGGTCCCGGGACTCCCTCTGGAAACACCATATATTTT
CDR3 protein: CASSVGPGTPSGNTIYF

D gene: TRBD2
clone size: NA
V gene: TRBV12-5
J gene: TRBJ2-7
CDR3 DNA: TGTGCTAGTGGGTCCGGGACTAGCGGTTCCTACGAGCAGTACTTC
CDR3 protein: CASGSGTSGSYEQYF

D gene: TRBD1
clone size: many
V gene: TRBV9
J gene: TRBJ1-2
CDR3 DNA: TGTGCCAGCAGCTTCACCGACAGGGATCCTAACTATGGCTACACCTTC
CDR3 protein: CASSFTDRDPNYGYTF

D gene: TRBD1
clone size: NA
V gene: TRBV27
J gene: TRBJ1-1
CDR3 DNA: TGTGCCAGCATTCTACCCCGACAGGGCAAGTCGCTCTCCCCCTGGTTATCCAGCACTGAAGCTTTCTTT
CDR3 protein: CASILPRQGKSLSPWLSSTEAFF

D gene: NA
clone size: NA
V gene: TRBV25-1
J gene: TRBJ1-3
CDR3 DNA: TGTGCCAGCAGTGCGCAGTCTGGAAACACCATATATTTT
CDR3 protein: CASSAQSGNTIYF

D gene: TRBD2
clone size: NA
V gene: TRBV2
J gene: TRBJ2-1
CDR3 DNA: TGTGCCAGCAGTGGTGGCATTCCGGGGGGCTCCTACAATGAGCAGTTCTTC
CDR3 protein: CASSGGIPGGSYNEQFF

D gene: TRBD1
clone size: NA
V gene: TRBV5-6
J gene: TRBJ1-4
CDR3 DNA: TGTGCCAGCAGATCCAGACAGGGTTCTAATGAAAAACTGTTTTTT
CDR3 protein: CASRSRQGSNEKLFF

D gene: TRBD2
clone size: NA
V gene: TRBV24-1
J gene: TRBJ2-7
CDR3 DNA: TGTGCCACCAGTGACCCTGGACTAGCGGGAGAGATAAACTTC
CDR3 protein: CATSDPGLAGEINF

D gene: NA
clone size: once
V gene: TRBV7-9
J gene: TRBJ1-5
CDR3 DNA: TGTGCCAGCAGCTTAAAACGGGACAATCAGCCCCAGCATTTT
CDR3 protein: CASSLKRDNQPQHF

D gene: NA
clone size: NA
V gene: TRBV7-8
J gene: TRBJ1-2
CDR3 DNA: TGTGCCAGCAGCTTAGGGGGGCAGGGTGATCATGGCTACACCTTC
CDR3 protein: CASSLGGQGDHGYTF

D gene: TRBD2
clone size: NA
V gene: TRBV3-1/TRBV3-2
J gene: TRBJ2-3
CDR3 DNA: TGTGCCAGCAGCCAAGATAGGACTAGCGGGGGCAAACCTAGCACAGATACGCAGTATTTT
CDR3 protein: CASSQDRTSGGKPSTDTQYF

D gene: TRBD2
clone size: NA
V gene: TRBV5-1
J gene: TRBJ2-1
CDR3 DNA: TGCGCCAGCCGGGAGGCCTACAATGAGCAGTTCTTC
CDR3 protein: CASREAYNEQFF

D gene: NA
clone size: NA
V gene: TRBV6-5
J gene: TRBJ1-2
CDR3 DNA: TGTGCCAGCAGAAAGACAGGCCAGGATGGCTACACCTTC
CDR3 protein: CASRKTGQDGYTF

D gene: TRBD1
clone size: NA
V gene: TRBV28
J gene: TRBJ1-4
CDR3 DNA: TGTGCCAGCAGTTCGTCAACAGGGGAGAATGAAAAACTGTTTTTT
CDR3 protein: CASSSSTGENEKLFF

D gene: NA
clone size: once
V gene: TRBV7-3
J gene: TRBJ2-1
CDR3 DNA: TGTGCCAGCAGCTCCCGGGCCGGGGGACGAGGCGAGCAGTTCTTC
CDR3 protein: CASSSRAGGRGEQFF

D gene: TRBD2
clone size: many
V gene: TRBV6-4
J gene: TRBJ2-3
CDR3 DNA: TGTGCCAGCAGTGACGGGGCTAGCGGGACGGTAGATACGCAGTATTTT
CDR3 protein: CASSDGASGTVDTQYF

D gene: NA
clone size: few
V gene: TRBV6-5
J gene: TRBJ1-1
CDR3 DNA: TGTGCCAGCAGCCGGTCCCTTGCCACTGAAGCTTTCTTT
CDR3 protein: CASSRSLATEAFF

D gene: TRBD2
clone size: NA
V gene: TRBV9
J gene: TRBJ2-3
CDR3 DNA: TGTGCCAGCAGCGTAAGGGCGGGAGCCACAGATACGCAGTATTTT
CDR3 protein: CASSVRAGATDTQYF

D gene: NA
clone size: NA
V gene: TRBV5-5
J gene: TRBJ1-4
CDR3 DNA: TGTGCCAGCAGCTTCAGCGGGGCAACGAATGAAAAACTGTTTTTT
CDR3 protein: CASSFSGATNEKLFF

D gene: TRBD2
clone size: NA
V gene: TRBV4-1
J gene: TRBJ2-7
CDR3 DNA: TGCGCCAGCAGCCAAGGCAAGGCTAGCGGATCCTACGAGCAGTACTTC
CDR3 protein: CASSQGKASGSYEQYF

D gene: TRBD1
clone size: few
V gene: TRBV9
J gene: TRBJ1-2
CDR3 DNA: TGTGCCAGCAGCGTAGCAGCGGACAGGGTCTATGGCTACACCTTC
CDR3 protein: CASSVAADRVYGYTF

D gene: NA
clone size: NA
V gene: TRBV6-1
J gene: TRBJ1-4
CDR3 DNA: TGTGCCAGCAGTGAGGAGGGCCGAGAAAAACTGTTTTTT
CDR3 protein: CASSEEGREKLFF

D gene: NA
clone size: NA
V gene: TRBV13
J gene: TRBJ2-1
CDR3 DNA: TGTGCCAGCAGCTTAGGGCGGTTGAGACTCGAATACAATGAGCAGTTCTTC
CDR3 protein: CASSLGRLRLEYNEQFF

D gene: NA
clone size: NA
V gene: TRBV5-1
J gene: TRBJ1-1
CDR3 DNA: TGCGCCAGCAGCATGGACGGGATGAACACTGAAGCTTTCTTT
CDR3 protein: CASSMDGMNTEAFF